This T cell receptor (beta chain) was identified during a study of healthy donors' naive CD4 and CD8 T cells. Study-level background: Donors came from three age groups: 20-25, 40-50 and 60-70 years. All functional IMGT TCR alpha variants were covered by new primers. Overall study findings and caveats: Naive CD4+ and CD8+ cells reportedly differed in usage of most V and J genes.

With V trimmed by 3 bases and J by 5 bases, 9 bases remained unmatched. The germline V gene has CDR1 LNHDA and CDR2 SQIVND (reference sequence). This CDR3 spans 16 amino acids. TCR libraries were built from about 520 ng of total RNA by linear amplification. In the study's own analysis: Under 100,000 TCR alpha transcripts were sequenced from about five healthy donors. TCRdb used MiXCR to reprocess the reads, holding one entry per CDR3 protein. In this record, the V and J calls reflect TCRdb's handling and not the investigators' own analysis. The repertoire includes 150,000 to 200,000 distinct CDR3 sequences, about 76% of them detected once, and 2.3% sits in the top ten. Points on this clonotype: Its antigen remains unknown.

This clonotype originated in a pool of human donors in good health; the sample pools cells from several healthy donors. V usage is TRBV19 and J usage is TRBJ2-3; TRBD1 agrees at 9 bases. The sequencing sample was made of naive CD4+ and CD8+ T cells sorted from blood, pooled from several donors. The CDR3 here is CASSINRGLQRDTQYF. In DNA, the CDR3 is TGTGCCAGTAGTATTAACAGGGGGCTTCAACGAGATACGCAGTATTTT. Filled out from reference TRBV19 and TRBJ2-3, the complete variable domain reads DGGITQSPKYLFRKEGQNVTLSCEQNLNHDAMYWYRQDPGQGLRLIYYSQIVNDFQKGDIAEGYSVSREKKESFPLTVTSAQKNPTAFYLCASSINRGLQRDTQYFGPGTRLTVL.